This T cell receptor (beta chain) was observed in a study of regulatory T cells in long-lasting Graves disease. Study-level background: Over 5 years on antithyroid drugs plus positive TSH receptor antibodies marked Graves' disease as persistent. Points from the study as a whole: Segments TRBV28, TRBJ1-2 and TRBJ2-5 showed preferential usage in persistent disease. Relative to newly diagnosed Graves' patients, persistent ones had lower TCR diversity. The work looked only at peripheral blood and did not look at thyroid tissue.

Building the TCR beta libraries relied on iRepertoire HTBI primers, and CDR3 regions underwent Arm-PCR. TCRdb reanalysed the multiplex PCR reads using MiXCR and keeps one entry per CDR3 protein. The sample holds approximately 400,000 distinct CDR3 sequences, around a quarter seen once. CDR1 is MDHEN and CDR2 is SYDVKM in the germline V gene. The ends lost 1 base at V and 3 bases at J; junction bases unmatched: 14. The CDR3 has 18 residues. Concerning this clonotype: What it recognizes is unknown.

Time point indicated: persistent/refractory GD, antithyroid drugs over 5 years with positive TRAb. The TCR library was made from RNA extracted from PBMCs. This sample comprised peripheral blood mononuclear cells (PBMCs), obtained when the disease was refractory, from a patient treated with antithyroid drugs. The TCR sequence derives from a female donor with Graves disease. This sequence joins TRBV28 and TRBJ2-7, with TRBD2 identical over 8 bases. The chain's CDR3 is CASSLFGGGAGDFYEQYF. Here the CDR3 DNA reads TGTGCCAGCAGTTTATTCGGTGGGGGAGCGGGGGATTTCTACGAGCAGTACTTC.